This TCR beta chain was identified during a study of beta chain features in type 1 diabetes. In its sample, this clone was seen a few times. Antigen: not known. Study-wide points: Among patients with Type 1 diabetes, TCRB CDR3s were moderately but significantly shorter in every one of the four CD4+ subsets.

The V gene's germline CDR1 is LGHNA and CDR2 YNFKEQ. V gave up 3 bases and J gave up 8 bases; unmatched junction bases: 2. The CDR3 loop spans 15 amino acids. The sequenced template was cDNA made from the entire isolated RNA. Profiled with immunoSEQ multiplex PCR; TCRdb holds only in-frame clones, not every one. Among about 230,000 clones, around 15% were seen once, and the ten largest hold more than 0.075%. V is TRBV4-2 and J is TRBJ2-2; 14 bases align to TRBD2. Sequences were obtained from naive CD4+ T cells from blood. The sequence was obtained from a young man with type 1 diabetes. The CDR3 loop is CASSQGLAGEGELFF. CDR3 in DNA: TGTGCCAGCAGCCAGGGACTAGCGGGAGAAGGGGAGCTGTTTTTT.